The clone carrying this TCR beta chain showed up many times. Its target is unknown. The data are from a study of T cells in Graves' hyperthyroidism and ophthalmopathy. On the study more broadly: It was at initial diagnosis, before any treatment, that peripheral blood was collected. Whole-study findings and limits: The majority of expanded thyroid clonotypes above 0.001 also appeared in blood. Model-based prediction identified ophthalmopathy a median approximately 6 months prior to its onset.

The TCR beta CDR3 regions underwent amplification using RNA transcripts as the source. First-round RT-PCR with HTBI primers amplified the TCR CDR3 region. TCRdb re-derived calls from the multiplex PCR reads in MiXCR, one entry per CDR3 protein. The sample holds over 450,000 distinct CDR3 sequences; under 20% are singletons and the top ten take approximately 15%. CDR1 is SQVTM and CDR2 is ANQGSEA in the germline V gene. The CDR3 loop spans 13 amino acids. Trimming pared 4 bases from V and 3 bases from J, leaving 13 bases between. Those patients with uncontrolled infection, other autoimmune disease, pregnancy or lactation were excluded.

The chain carries TRBV29-1 and TRBJ2-7; TRBD1 might be the D (6 bases). This sequence originates from a woman in her late teens or twenties with Graves' ophthalmopathy. Sequenced: blood. CDR3 sequence reads: CSVVGGQYYEQYF. The CDR3 nucleotides read TGCAGCGTTGTCGGCGGACAGTACTACGAGCAGTACTTC.